This TCR beta chain was identified in a study of blood T cell repertoires in COVID-19. Study in general: PBMCs, B-cell-depleted T cells, or T cells were the source of the cDNA or gDNA that made up the material.

There are 18 residues in the CDR3. Germline lookup yields CDR1 SGHDT and CDR2 YYEEEE. The junction had 20 bases not matched to a gene; V was cut back by 7 bases and J by 7 bases. As handled by the study authors: Reference gene primer amplification gave estimated nucleated cell counts. Assay used: immunoSEQ multiplex PCR; TCRdb lists only in-frame clones, some missing. For V, J and clone size, that table is used; D and trimming come from the DNA. The sample lists 200,000 to 300,000 clones, about 91% occurring once. Seattle researchers signed up patients amid active infection and tracked them longitudinally.

The sequence came from a person between 18 and 30 years old with COVID-19, enrolled during active disease. The gene calls are TRBV5-6 and TRBJ2-1; TRBD2 matches at 10 bases. The specimen was peripheral blood. CDR3: CASETSGRALLEGNEQFF. CDR3 coding DNA: TGTGCCAGCGAAACGAGCGGGAGGGCCTTGTTGGAGGGAAATGAGCAGTTCTTC. The variable domain in full, completed from reference TRBV5-6 and TRBJ2-1, reads DAGVTQSPTHLIKTRGQQVTLRCSPKSGHDTVSWYQQALGQGPQFIFQYYEEEERQRGNFPDRFSGHQFPNYSSELNVNALLLGDSALYLCASETSGRALLEGNEQFFGPGTRLTVL.